This T cell receptor beta chain is from a study of a mutant IDH1 vaccine in newly diagnosed glioma. Study summary: Across weeks 1, 3, 5, 7, 11, 15, 19 and 23, patients received a vaccination each time, eight in all. Standard pretreatment was either radiotherapy, temozolomide, or, for most, radiochemotherapy with temozolomide. Study observations and caveats: Vaccine-induced immune responses were detected in about 95% of patients.

This clone was counted between two and nine times. Antigen: not known. Time point in this sample: week 11, during vaccination. Vaccine doses each comprised 300 ug of mutant IDH1 20-mer peptide, with topical imiquimod. Clones were read by immunoSEQ multiplex PCR, and TCRdb kept only the in-frame ones, dropping some. This table has tens of thousands of clones, around 80% appearing once. The sample in question was PBMCs, obtained from a glioma patient whose treatment included an IDH1 peptide vaccine. The clonotype was recovered from a man aged 45-65 years with glioma.

The CDR3 DNA reads TGTGCCAGCAGCTTAGGGACAGGTTTTAGCACAGATACGCAGTATTTT. Translating gives CASSLGTGFSTDTQYF. The chain couples TRBV7-2 to TRBJ2-3, with TRBD1 identical over 7 bases. V was clipped by 1 base and J by 0 bases; unmatched bases: 4. CDR1 and CDR2 (germline): SGHTA, FQGNSA. The CDR3 runs to 16 residues.